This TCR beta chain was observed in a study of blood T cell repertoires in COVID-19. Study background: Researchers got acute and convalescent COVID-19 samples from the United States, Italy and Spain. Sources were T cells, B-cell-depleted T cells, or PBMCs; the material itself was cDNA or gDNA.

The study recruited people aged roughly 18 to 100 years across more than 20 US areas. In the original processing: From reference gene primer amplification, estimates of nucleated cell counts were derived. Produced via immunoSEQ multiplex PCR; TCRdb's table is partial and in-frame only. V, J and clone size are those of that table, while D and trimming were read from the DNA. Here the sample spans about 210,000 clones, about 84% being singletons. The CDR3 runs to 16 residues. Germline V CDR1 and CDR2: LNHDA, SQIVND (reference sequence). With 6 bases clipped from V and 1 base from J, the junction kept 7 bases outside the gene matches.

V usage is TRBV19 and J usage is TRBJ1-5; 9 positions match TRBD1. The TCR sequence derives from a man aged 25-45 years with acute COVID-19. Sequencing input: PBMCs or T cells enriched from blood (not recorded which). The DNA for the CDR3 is TGTGCCAGTAGGAATACAGGGGGCCCAAGCAATCAGCCCCAGCATTTT. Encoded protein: CASRNTGGPSNQPQHF.